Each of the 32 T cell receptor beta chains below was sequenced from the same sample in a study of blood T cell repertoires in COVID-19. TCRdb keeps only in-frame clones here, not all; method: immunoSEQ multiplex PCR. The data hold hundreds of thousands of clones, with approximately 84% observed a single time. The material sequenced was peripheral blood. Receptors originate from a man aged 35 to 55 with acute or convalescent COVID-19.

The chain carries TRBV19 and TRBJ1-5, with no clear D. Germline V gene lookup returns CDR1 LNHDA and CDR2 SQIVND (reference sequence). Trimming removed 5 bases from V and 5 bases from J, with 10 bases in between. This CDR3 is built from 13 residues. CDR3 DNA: TGTGCCAGTAGTTTACAGATACATCAGCCCCAGCATTTT. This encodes CASSLQIHQPQHF.

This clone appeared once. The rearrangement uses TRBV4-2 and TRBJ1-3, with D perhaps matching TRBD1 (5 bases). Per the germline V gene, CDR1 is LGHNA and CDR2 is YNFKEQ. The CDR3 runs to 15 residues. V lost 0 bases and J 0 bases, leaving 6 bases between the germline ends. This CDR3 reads CASSQDGASGNTIYF. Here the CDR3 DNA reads TGTGCCAGCAGCCAAGATGGGGCCTCTGGAAACACCATATATTTT.

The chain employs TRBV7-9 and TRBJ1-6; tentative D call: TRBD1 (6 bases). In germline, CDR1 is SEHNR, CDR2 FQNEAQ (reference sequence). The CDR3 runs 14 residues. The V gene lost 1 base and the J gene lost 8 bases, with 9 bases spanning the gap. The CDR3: CASSLGGGYSPLHF. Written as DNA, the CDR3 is TGTGCCAGCAGCTTAGGCGGGGGCTATTCACCCCTCCACTTT.

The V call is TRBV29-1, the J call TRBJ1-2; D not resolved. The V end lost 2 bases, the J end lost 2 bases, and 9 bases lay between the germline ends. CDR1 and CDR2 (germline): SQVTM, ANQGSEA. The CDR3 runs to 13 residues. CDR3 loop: CSVERTLNYGYTF. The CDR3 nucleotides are TGCAGCGTTGAACGCACTCTGAACTATGGCTACACCTTC.

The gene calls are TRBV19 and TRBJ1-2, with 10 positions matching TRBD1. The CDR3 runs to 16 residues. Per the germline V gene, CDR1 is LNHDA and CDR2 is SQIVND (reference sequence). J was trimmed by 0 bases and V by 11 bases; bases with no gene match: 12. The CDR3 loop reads CASQGQGLKTNYGYTF. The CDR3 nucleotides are TGTGCCTCCCAGGGACAGGGGCTTAAGACTAACTATGGCTACACCTTC.

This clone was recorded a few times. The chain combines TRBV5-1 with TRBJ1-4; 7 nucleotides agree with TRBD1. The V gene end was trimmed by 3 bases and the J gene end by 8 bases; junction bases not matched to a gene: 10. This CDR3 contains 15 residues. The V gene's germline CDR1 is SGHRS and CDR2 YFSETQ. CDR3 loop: CASSSPDRRREKLFF. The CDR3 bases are TGCGCCAGCAGCTCTCCGGACAGGAGACGCGAAAAACTGTTTTTT.

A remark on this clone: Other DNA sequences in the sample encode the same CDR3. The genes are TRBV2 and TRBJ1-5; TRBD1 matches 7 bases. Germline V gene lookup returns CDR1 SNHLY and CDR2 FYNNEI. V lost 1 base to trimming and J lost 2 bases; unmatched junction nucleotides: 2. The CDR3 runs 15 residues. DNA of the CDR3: TGTGCCAGCAGTGAAGACAGGGGCCGCAATCAGCCCCAGCATTTT. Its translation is CASSEDRGRNQPQHF.

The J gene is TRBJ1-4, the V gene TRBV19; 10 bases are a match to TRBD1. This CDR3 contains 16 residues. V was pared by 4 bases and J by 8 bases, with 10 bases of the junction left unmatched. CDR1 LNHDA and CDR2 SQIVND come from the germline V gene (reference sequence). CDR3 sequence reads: CASSTLLTGGAEKLFF. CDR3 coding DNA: TGTGCCAGTAGTACTCTCCTGACAGGGGGCGCGGAAAAACTGTTTTTT.

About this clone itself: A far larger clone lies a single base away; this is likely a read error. The DNA for the CDR3 is TGTGCCAGCAGCCCAGGCTATGGCTACACCTTC. It is translated as CASSPGYGYTF. V and J are TRBV7-8 and TRBJ1-2; D is unresolved. There are 11 residues in the CDR3. V was pared by 5 bases and J by 4 bases, with 5 bases between. Per the germline V gene, CDR1 is SGHVS and CDR2 is FQNEAQ.

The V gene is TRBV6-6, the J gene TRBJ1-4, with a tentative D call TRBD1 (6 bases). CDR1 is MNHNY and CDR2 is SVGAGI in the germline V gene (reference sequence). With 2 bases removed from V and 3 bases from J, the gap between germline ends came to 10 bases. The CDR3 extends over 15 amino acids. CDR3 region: CASSYGGASNEKLFF. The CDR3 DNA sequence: TGTGCCAGCAGTTACGGGGGGGCGTCTAATGAAAAACTGTTTTTT.

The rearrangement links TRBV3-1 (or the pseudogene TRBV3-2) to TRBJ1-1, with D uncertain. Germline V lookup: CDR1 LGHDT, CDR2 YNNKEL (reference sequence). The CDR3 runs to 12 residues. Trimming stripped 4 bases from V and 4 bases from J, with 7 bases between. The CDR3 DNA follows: TGTGCCAGCAGCCTTTCCGGCACTGAAGCTTTCTTT. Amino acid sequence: CASSLSGTEAFF.

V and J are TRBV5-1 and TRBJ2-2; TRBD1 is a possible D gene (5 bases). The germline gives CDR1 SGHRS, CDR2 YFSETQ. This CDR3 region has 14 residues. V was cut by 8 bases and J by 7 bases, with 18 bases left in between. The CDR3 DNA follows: TGCGCCAGTTCCCCACAAGGGGCTGGCGGGGAGCTGTTTTTT. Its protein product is CASSPQGAGGELFF.

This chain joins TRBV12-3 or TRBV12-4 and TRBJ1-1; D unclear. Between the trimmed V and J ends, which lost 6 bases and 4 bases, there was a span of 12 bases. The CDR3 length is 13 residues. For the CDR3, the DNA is TGTGCCAGCAGCCTCCAGGAGGGCACTGAAGCTTTCTTT. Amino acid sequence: CASSLQEGTEAFF.

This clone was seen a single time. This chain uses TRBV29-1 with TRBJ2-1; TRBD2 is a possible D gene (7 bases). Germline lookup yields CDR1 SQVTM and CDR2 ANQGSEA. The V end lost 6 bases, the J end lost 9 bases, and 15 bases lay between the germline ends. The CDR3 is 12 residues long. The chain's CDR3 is CSVETGGGEQFF. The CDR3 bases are TGCAGCGTGGAGACAGGCGGGGGTGAGCAGTTCTTC.

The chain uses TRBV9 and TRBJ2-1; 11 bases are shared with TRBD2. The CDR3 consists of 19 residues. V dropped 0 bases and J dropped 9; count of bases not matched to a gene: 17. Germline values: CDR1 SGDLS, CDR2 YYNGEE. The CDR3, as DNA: TGTGCCAGCAGCGTAGAGGGAACCGGAGGGACTAGCGGCTGGAGTGAGCAGTTCTTC. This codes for CASSVEGTGGTSGWSEQFF.

The CDR3 reads CASSLYMAPRTEAFF. In nucleotides, the CDR3 is TGTGCCAGCAGTTTATACATGGCACCCAGAACTGAAGCTTTCTTT. This chain joins TRBV28 and TRBJ1-1; no definite D call. V lost 1 base and J 5 bases, leaving 14 bases between the germline ends. Germline loops: CDR1 MDHEN, CDR2 SYDVKM. This CDR3 spans 15 amino acids.

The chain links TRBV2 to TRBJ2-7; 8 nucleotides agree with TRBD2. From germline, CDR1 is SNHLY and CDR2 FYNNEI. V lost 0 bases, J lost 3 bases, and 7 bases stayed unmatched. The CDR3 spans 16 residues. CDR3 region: CASSEARRGGNYEQYF. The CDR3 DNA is TGTGCCAGCAGTGAAGCTAGACGGGGGGGAAACTACGAGCAGTACTTC.

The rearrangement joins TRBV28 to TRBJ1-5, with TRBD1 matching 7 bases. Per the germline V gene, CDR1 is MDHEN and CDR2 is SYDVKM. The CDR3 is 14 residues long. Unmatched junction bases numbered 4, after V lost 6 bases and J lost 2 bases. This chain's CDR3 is CASRTGTGNQPQHF. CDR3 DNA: TGTGCCAGCAGGACAGGGACAGGCAATCAGCCCCAGCATTTT.

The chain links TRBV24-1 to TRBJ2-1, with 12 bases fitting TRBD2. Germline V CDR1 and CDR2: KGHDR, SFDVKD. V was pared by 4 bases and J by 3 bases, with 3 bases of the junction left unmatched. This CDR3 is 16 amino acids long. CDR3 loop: CATSDPSGGDYNEQFF. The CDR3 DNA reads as TGTGCCACCAGTGACCCTAGCGGGGGGGACTACAATGAGCAGTTCTTC.

The CDR3, as DNA: TGTGCCAGCAGCAAACTGACAGGGTTGGATTCACCCCTCCACTTT. This sequence encodes CASSKLTGLDSPLHF. The gene calls are TRBV7-2 and TRBJ1-6; the match to TRBD1 covers 7 bases. CDR1 and CDR2 from the germline V gene are SGHTA and FQGNSA. The CDR3 extends over 15 amino acids. V trimming: 5 bases; J trimming: 8 bases; junction bases outside the gene matches: 9.

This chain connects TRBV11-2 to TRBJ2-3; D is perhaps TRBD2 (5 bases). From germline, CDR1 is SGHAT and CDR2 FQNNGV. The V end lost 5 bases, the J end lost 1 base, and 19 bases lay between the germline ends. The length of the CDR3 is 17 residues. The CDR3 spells CASSPPFEGSGTDTQYF. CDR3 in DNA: TGTGCCAGCAGCCCGCCCTTCGAGGGTAGCGGCACAGATACGCAGTATTTT.

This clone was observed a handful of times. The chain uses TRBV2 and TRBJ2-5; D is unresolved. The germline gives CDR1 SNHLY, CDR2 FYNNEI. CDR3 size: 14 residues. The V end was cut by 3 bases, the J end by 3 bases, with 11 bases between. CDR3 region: CASSDSQAEETQYF. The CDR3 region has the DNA TGTGCCAGCAGTGACTCCCAGGCTGAAGAGACCCAGTACTTC.

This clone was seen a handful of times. The CDR3 loop is CASSPRDRETLGYTF. The CDR3 DNA sequence: TGTGCCAGCAGTCCAAGGGACAGGGAAACCCTTGGCTACACCTTC. The rearrangement links TRBV6-6 to TRBJ1-2, with 9 bases lining up with TRBD1. This CDR3 region has 15 residues. V trimming: 5 bases; J trimming: 7 bases; junction bases outside the gene matches: 11. CDR1 and CDR2 (germline): MNHNY, SVGAGI (reference sequence).

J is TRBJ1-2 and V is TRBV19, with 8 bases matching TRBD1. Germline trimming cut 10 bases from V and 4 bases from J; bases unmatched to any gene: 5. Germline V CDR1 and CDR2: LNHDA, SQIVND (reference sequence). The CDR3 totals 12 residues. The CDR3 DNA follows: TGTGCCACACCGGGACAGGTCTATGGCTACACCTTC. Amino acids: CATPGQVYGYTF.

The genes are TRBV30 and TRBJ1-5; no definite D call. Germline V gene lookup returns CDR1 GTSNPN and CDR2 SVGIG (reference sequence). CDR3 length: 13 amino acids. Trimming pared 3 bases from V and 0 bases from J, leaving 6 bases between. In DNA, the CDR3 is TGTGCCTGGAGCCGGTATAGCAATCAGCCCCAGCATTTT. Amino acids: CAWSRYSNQPQHF.

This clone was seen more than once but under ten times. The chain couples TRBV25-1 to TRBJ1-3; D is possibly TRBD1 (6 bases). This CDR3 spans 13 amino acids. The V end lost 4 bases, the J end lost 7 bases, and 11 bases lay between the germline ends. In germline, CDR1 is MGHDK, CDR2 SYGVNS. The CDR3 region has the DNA TGTGCCAGCAGTGTATCAGGACAGAACACCATATATTTT. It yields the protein CASSVSGQNTIYF. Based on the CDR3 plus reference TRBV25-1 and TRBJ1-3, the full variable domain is EADIYQTPRYLVIGTGKKITLECSQTMGHDKMYWYQQDPGMELHLIHYSYGVNSTEKGDLSSESTVSRIRTEHFPLTLESARPSHTSQYLCASSVSGQNTIYFGEGSWLTVV.

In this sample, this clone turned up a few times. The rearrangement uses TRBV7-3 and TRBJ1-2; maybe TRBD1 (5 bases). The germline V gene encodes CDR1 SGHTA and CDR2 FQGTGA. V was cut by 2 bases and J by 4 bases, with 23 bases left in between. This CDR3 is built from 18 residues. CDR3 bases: TGTGCCAGCAGCTTAGAGGGACTCGGGGGGAACTATAGCTATGGCTACACCTTC. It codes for CASSLEGLGGNYSYGYTF.

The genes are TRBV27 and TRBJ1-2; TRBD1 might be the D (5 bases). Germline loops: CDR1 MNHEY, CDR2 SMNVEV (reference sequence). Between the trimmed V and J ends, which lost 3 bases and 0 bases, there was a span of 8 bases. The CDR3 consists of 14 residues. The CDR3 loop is CASSLQGTNYGYTF. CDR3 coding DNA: TGTGCCAGCAGTTTGCAGGGCACTAACTATGGCTACACCTTC.

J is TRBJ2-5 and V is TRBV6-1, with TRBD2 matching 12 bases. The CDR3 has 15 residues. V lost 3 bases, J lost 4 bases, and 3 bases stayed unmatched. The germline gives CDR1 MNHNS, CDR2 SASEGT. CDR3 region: CASSDLAGGPETQYF. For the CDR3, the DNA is TGTGCCAGCAGTGATCTAGCGGGGGGGCCAGAGACCCAGTACTTC.

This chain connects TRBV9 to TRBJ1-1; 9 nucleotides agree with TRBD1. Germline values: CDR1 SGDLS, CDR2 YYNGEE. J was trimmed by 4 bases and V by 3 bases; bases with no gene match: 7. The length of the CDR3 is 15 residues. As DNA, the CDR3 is TGTGCCAGCAGCGGGGGGACAGGGAAAGGCACTGAAGCTTTCTTT. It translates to CASSGGTGKGTEAFF.

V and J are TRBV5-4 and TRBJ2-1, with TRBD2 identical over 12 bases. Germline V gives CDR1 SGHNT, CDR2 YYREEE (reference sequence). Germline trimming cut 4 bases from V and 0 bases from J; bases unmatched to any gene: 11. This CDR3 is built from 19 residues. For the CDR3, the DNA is TGTGCCAGCAGCGGGGGGACTAGCGGGCCCACCCGCTCCTACAATGAGCAGTTCTTC. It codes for CASSGGTSGPTRSYNEQFF.

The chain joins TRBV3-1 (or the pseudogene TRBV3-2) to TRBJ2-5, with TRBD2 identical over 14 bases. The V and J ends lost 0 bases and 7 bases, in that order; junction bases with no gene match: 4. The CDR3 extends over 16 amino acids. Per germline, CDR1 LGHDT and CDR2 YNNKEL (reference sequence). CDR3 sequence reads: CASSQETGTSGGTQYF. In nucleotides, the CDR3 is TGTGCCAGCAGCCAAGAAACCGGGACTAGCGGGGGGACCCAGTACTTC.